This T cell receptor beta chain was sequenced in a study of PD-1 blockade in mismatch repair-deficient tumors. Points from the study as a whole: Tumor-resident clones, often undetectable pretreatment in blood, expanded then contracted after pembrolizumab.

This clone was counted a few times. Its antigen is unknown. The CDR3 has 15 amino acids. Deletions cut 3 bases from V and 3 bases from J, with 13 bases between. The V gene's germline CDR1 is SGDLS and CDR2 YYNGEE. The method was immunoSEQ multiplex PCR; TCRdb's version includes in-frame clones alone and lacks a portion of them. The sample consists of some 85,000 clones, 65% to 85% of them appearing once. The source material was peripheral blood, sampled 44 weeks after starting pembrolizumab. The source is an adult with mismatch repair-deficient cancer. The V call is TRBV9, the J call TRBJ2-1; D could derive from TRBD1 or TRBD2 (5 bases each). Written as DNA, the CDR3 is TGTGCCAGCAGCGCCGGGACCCCCGACTACAATGAGCAGTTCTTC. It specifies CASSAGTPDYNEQFF.